Detailed here is one T cell receptor beta chain. The source of the sample is a study of blood T cell repertoires in COVID-19. Across the whole study: There were acute and convalescent COVID-19 samples, and they came from the United States, Italy and Spain. In each case, the material was cDNA or gDNA derived from T cells, B-cell-depleted T cells, or PBMCs.

The CDR3 is made up of 14 amino acids. Germline lookup yields CDR1 SGHNT and CDR2 YYREEE (reference sequence). V shed 5 bases and J shed 1 base, with 12 bases lying between them. The data were produced by immunoSEQ multiplex PCR, yet TCRdb's version contains in-frame clones alone and is incomplete. The data contain 130,000 to 150,000 clones, roughly 85% of them singletons. The sequence derives from a man aged 60-69 years with acute or convalescent COVID-19. Source material: peripheral blood. The chain carries TRBV5-4 and TRBJ1-1; D is ambiguous. CDR3 DNA sequence: TGTGCCAGCAGGTCAGGACTCGGGAACACTGAAGCTTTCTTT. It codes for CASRSGLGNTEAFF.